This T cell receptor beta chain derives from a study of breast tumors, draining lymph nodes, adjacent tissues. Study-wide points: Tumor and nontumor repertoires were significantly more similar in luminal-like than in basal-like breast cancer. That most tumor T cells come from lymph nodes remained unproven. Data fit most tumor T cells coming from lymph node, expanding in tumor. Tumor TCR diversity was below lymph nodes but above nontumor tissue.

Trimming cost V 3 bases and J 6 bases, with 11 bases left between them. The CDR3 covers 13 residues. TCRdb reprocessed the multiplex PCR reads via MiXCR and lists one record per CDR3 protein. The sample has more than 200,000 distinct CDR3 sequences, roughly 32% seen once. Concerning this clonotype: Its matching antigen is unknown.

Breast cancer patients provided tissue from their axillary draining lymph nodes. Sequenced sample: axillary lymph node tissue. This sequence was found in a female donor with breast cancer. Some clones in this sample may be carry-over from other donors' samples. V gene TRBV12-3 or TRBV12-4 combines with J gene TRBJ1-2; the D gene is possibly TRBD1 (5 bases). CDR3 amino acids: CASSFRGEHGYTF. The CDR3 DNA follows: TGTGCCAGCAGTTTCAGAGGGGAGCATGGCTACACCTTC.